This TCR beta chain stems from a study of shared clonotypes between healthy human individuals. This CDR3 is built from 13 residues. V shed 0 bases and J shed 2 bases, with 5 bases lying between them. In germline, CDR1 is MNHEY, CDR2 SMNVEV (reference sequence). Sequenced by immunoSEQ multiplex PCR; TCRdb stores in-frame clones only, minus some. The data hold some 2,000,000 clones, with roughly 95% observed a single time. Source material: naive CD4+ T cells sorted from blood. Regarding subset: CD45RA+ positively selected. The chain links TRBV27 to TRBJ2-7, with D tentatively TRBD2 (5 bases). The TCR originated in a man between 18 and 35 years old in good health. CDR3 nucleotide sequence: TGTGCCAGCAGTTTATCCGGGGCCTACGAGCAGTACTTC. Translated: CASSLSGAYEQYF.